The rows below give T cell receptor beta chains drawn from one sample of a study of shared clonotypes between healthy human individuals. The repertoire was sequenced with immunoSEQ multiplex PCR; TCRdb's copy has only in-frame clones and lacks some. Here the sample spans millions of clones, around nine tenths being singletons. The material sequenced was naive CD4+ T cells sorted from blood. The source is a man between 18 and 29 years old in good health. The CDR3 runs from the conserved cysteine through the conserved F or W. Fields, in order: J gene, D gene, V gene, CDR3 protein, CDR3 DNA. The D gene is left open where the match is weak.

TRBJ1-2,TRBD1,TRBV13,CASSSMESGTVYGYTF,TGTGCCAGCAGCTCAATGGAGTCCGGGACAGTCTATGGCTACACCTTC
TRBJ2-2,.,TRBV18,CASSPEGLGTGELFF,TGTGCCAGCTCACCAGAAGGGTTAGGAACCGGGGAGCTGTTTTTT
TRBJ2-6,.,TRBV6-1,CASSGWSISGANVLTF,TGTGCCAGCAGTGGATGGTCAATCTCTGGGGCCAACGTCCTGACTTTC
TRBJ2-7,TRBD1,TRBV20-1,CSAPTGYEQYF,TGCAGTGCACCGACAGGGTACGAGCAGTACTTC
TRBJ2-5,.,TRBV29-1,CSVGDWLLETQYF,TGCAGCGTTGGTGACTGGTTACTGGAGACCCAGTACTTC
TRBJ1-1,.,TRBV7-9,CASSSFQGPNIEAFF,TGTGCCAGCAGCTCGTTTCAGGGCCCGAACATTGAAGCTTTCTTT
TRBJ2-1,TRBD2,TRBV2,CASSLAANEQFF,TGTGCCAGCAGCCTAGCGGCGAATGAGCAGTTCTTC
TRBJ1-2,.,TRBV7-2,CASSPLSAGNYGYTF,TGTGCCAGCAGCCCCCTCAGCGCGGGTAATTATGGCTACACCTTC
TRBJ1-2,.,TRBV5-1,CASSPDTGGYTF,TGCGCCAGCAGCCCTGACACCGGCGGCTACACCTTC
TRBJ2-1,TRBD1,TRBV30,CAWSGRETGGPYNEQFF,TGTGCCTGGAGTGGAAGGGAAACAGGGGGTCCCTACAATGAGCAGTTCTTC
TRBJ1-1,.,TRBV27,CASSFQEGTEAFF,TGTGCCAGCAGTTTTCAGGAAGGCACTGAAGCTTTCTTT
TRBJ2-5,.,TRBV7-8,CASSLESGVLLTQYF,TGTGCCAGCAGCTTAGAATCCGGGGTCCTACTGACCCAGTACTTC
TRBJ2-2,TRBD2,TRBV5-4,CASSSRTSGNTGELFF,TGTGCCAGCAGCTCCCGGACTAGCGGTAACACCGGGGAGCTGTTTTTT
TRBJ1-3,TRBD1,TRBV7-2,CASSPNQGAAGNTIYF,TGTGCCAGCAGCCCAAATCAGGGGGCAGCTGGAAACACCATATATTTT
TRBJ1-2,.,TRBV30,CAWSVRDGYTF,TGTGCCTGGAGTGTCAGGGATGGCTACACCTTC
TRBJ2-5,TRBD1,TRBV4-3,CASSQLGTDQETQYF,TGCGCCAGCAGCCAATTGGGGACAGATCAAGAGACCCAGTACTTC
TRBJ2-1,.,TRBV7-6,CASSLESEQFF,TGTGCCAGCAGCCTCGAAAGTGAGCAGTTCTTC
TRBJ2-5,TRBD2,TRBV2,CASSLRLAGGPGETQYF,TGTGCCAGCAGTCTAAGACTAGCGGGAGGGCCAGGGGAGACCCAGTACTTC
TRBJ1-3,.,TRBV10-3,CAIRLHSGNTIYF,TGTGCCATCAGACTGCACTCTGGAAACACCATATATTTT
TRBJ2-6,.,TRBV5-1,CASSARGTGANVLTF,TGCGCCAGCAGCGCCCGAGGGACCGGGGCCAACGTCCTGACTTTC
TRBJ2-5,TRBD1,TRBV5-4,CASSLGGTGELAETQYF,TGTGCCAGCAGCTTAGGTGGGACAGGGGAATTGGCAGAGACCCAGTACTTC
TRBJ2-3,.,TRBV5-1,CASSRFGGPLTTTDTQYF,TGCGCCAGCAGCCGCTTCGGGGGGCCACTAACCACCACAGATACGCAGTATTTT